This is a list of T cell receptor beta chains from one sample in a study of blood T cell repertoires in COVID-19. Repertoires were generated with immunoSEQ multiplex PCR, while TCRdb's copy carries only in-frame clones and drops some. The sample shows about 480,000 clones, more than 75% of them seen only once. The sample consisted of PBMCs or T cells enriched from blood (not recorded which). Source of these receptors: a woman aged 40 to 50 who had recovered from COVID-19. CDR3s include the opening cysteine and the closing phenylalanine or tryptophan. The D gene is left open where the match is weak.

J | length | V | D | DNA | CDR3
TRBJ2-1 | 16 | TRBV10-1 | TRBD2 | TGCGCCAGCAGTGATCGGCGGGAGGAAAACAGGGATGAGCAGTTCTTC | CASSDRREENRDEQFF
TRBJ2-7 | 16 | TRBV11-2 | NA | TGTGCCAGCAGCTTAGGTGGGCAGGGTTTGATCTACGAGCAGTACTTC | CASSLGGQGLIYEQYF
TRBJ2-1 | 15 | TRBV18 | TRBD2 | TGTGCCAGCTCCCCGACTAGCGGATCCTACAATGAGCAGTTCTTC | CASSPTSGSYNEQFF
TRBJ2-7 | 14 | TRBV9 | NA | TGTGCCAGCAGCGTAGATCCGGGTTCCTACGAGCAGTACTTC | CASSVDPGSYEQYF
TRBJ1-6 | 18 | TRBV27 | TRBD1 | TGTGCCAGCAGTTTATATAATCCCCAGGGGGAATATAATTCACCCCTCCACTTT | CASSLYNPQGEYNSPLHF
TRBJ2-1 | 16 | TRBV30 | NA | TGTGCCTGGAGTGCAGCGCCCTTTGGCCGATACAATGAGCAGTTCTTC | CAWSAAPFGRYNEQFF
TRBJ1-2 | 15 | TRBV5-1 | NA | TGCGCCAGCAGCGCCTGGATTCAGGCAAGGGGTGGCTACACCTTC | CASSAWIQARGGYTF
TRBJ2-1 | 15 | TRBV7-2 | TRBD2 | TGTGCCAGCAGCTTTGGGGTAGCGGGTGCCAGGGAGCAGTTCTTC | CASSFGVAGAREQFF
TRBJ1-1 | 14 | TRBV3-1/TRBV3-2 | NA | TGTGCCAGCAGCCATGAAGTCCGGGGGGCTGAAGCTTTCTTT | CASSHEVRGAEAFF
TRBJ1-1 | 14 | TRBV11-2 | NA | TGTGCCAGCAGCTTAGGGGGGGGGAACACTGAAGCTTTCTTT | CASSLGGGNTEAFF
TRBJ1-1 | 13 | TRBV30 | NA | TGTGCCTGGAGCGGACAGCTACCCACTGAAGCTTTCTTT | CAWSGQLPTEAFF
TRBJ1-1 | 11 | TRBV6-5 | NA | TGTGCCAGCAGTTCTCAGGGGAGAGCTTTCTTT | CASSSQGRAFF
TRBJ2-7 | 16 | TRBV7-8 | TRBD2 | TGTGCCAGCAGCTTAGCGGCTAGCGGGAGAGCCTACGAGCAGTACTTC | CASSLAASGRAYEQYF
TRBJ2-1 | 15 | TRBV27 | TRBD2 | TGTGCCAGCCAAGGGACTAGCGGGGCCTACAATGAGCAGTTCTTC | CASQGTSGAYNEQFF
TRBJ2-2 | 18 | TRBV4-3 | NA | TGCGCCAGCAGCCAAGACATGGCGGAACCCTCCCGTAAGGGGGAGCTGTTTTTT | CASSQDMAEPSRKGELFF